Here is one T cell receptor beta chain with its context. Its antigen remains unidentified. The record has no base qualities; no much larger clone is one base away. These data originate in a study of cytotoxic CD8 clonotypes in ibrutinib-treated CLL (dated by TCRdb to about 2021). Describing the broader study: The cohort had some eleven relapsed/refractory and more than 14 treatment-naive patients; 17 were IGHV unmutated. Responses were partial in around 25 patients and complete in 2; after median about 68 months follow-up, about 14 stayed in remission and 12 progressed. The response samples were drawn at a median of 12 months into treatment, with a range of roughly 6 to 36 months. On average, each sample yielded around 250,000 productive templates and tens of thousands of productive rearrangements. Longitudinal samples were obtainable from about 30% of the roughly 90 participants in the trial. Cryopreserved peripheral blood mononuclear cells were obtained prior to treatment, at the time of response, and at either disease progression or sustained remission. Every remission and progressive disease sample was obtained while ibrutinib was still being received by the patients. The paper's findings and limits, for the study overall: Clonality increased at ibrutinib response, stayed stable in sustained remission, and fell back toward baseline at progression. At baseline, clonality was higher than in age-matched healthy donors and showed a strong correlation with circulating CD8+ T-cell counts. Public clonotypes were rare and either shrank or stayed stable during treatment, and the rise in clonality at ibrutinib response reflected expansion of private clonotypes. Lymph node repertoires were not examined, and the timing of sampling was not matched between patients in sustained remission and those whose disease progressed.

A MiSeq instrument was used for deep resolution sequencing, which targeted depths ranging from 1 in 1 million up to 1 in 200,000 T cells, with coverage averaging 10x for each clonotype. TCR beta libraries were generated with the immunoSEQ hsTCRB Kit. As for the authors' bioinformatics: ImmunoSEQ Data Assistant and ImmunoSEQ Analyzer were used for data analysis, and V, D and J genes were assigned according to IMGT definitions. Clonality, which ranges from 0 to 1, was calculated as one minus the normalized Shannon entropy of productive rearrangement frequencies. Public clonotype analysis was restricted to overrepresented clonotypes comprising at least 0.05% of each patient's repertoire. Some 14 age-matched healthy donor repertoires from immuneACCESS served as clonality controls. TCRdb carries this immuneACCESS record with in-frame sequences only. Its versions omit some clonotypes, under half of them owing to an unresolved V gene in the studies checked, with the rest unexplained. Clone size and V and J calls were adopted from that table, with D and trimming inferred from the DNA. In this sample the table shows about 140,000 clones, 70% to 80% of which occur a single time. The top ten clonotypes cover approximately 27% of the sample.

The time point label, read with the paper, signifies: about eleven months on ibrutinib. For TCR beta library preparation, roughly 2 micrograms of genomic DNA were isolated from cryopreserved PBMCs. Longitudinal blood samples from CLL patients receiving ibrutinib monotherapy were subjected to high-throughput TCR beta sequencing. The patients took part in an open-label, single-center phase 2 trial of ibrutinib monotherapy. The germline V gene (reference sequence) specifies SGHAT as CDR1 and FQDESV as CDR2. The CDR3, cysteine through phenylalanine, is 12 amino acids long. Solely the CDR3 DNA is kept, with 36 bases framed from the first base. The germline ends are 8 bases apart after V is trimmed by 2 bases and J by 7 bases.

Specimen: PBMCs, collected after 12 months of ibrutinib treatment. The origin of this receptor is a human donor with chronic lymphocytic leukemia. The V gene is TRBV11-1 and the J gene is TRBJ1-1; too little of a D gene remains to name it. CDR3 loop: CASSLRGNEAFF. The base sequence is TGTGCCAGCAGCTTACGGGGAAATGAAGCTTTCTTT.